This note documents a single T cell receptor beta chain sequence. Its binding antigen is unknown. No quality values exist for individual bases; no much larger clone is one base distant. These data are taken from a study of control samples from healthy donors and cancer patients (dated by TCRdb to 2020 to 2021). Libraries came from the immunoSEQ multiplex PCR assay. TCRdb re-hosts the immuneACCESS table, in-frame sequences only. Its copies lack some clones; in the studies checked, an unresolved V gene accounts for under half of them, and the cause for the rest is not known. Recorded for this sample are 190,000 or so clones; 90% to 95% of them occurred a single time. The ten largest make up almost 1.5% of the sample. This clonotype was sampled from a man aged 18 to 35 in good health. The specimen sequenced was blood.

The CDR3 is CSVAPTLETQYF. The sequence in DNA is TGCAGCGTTGCACCCACGTTAGAGACCCAGTACTTC. The V and J genes are TRBV29-1 and TRBJ2-5, with the D gene not confidently named. Relative to germline, V is 4 bases shorter and J is 4 bases shorter, with 10 bases between their ends. The CDR3 starts with the cysteine, ends with the phenylalanine, and has 12 residues. Only the CDR3 portion is preserved as DNA: 36 bases, with reading frame beginning at the first base. For CDR1 and CDR2, the germline V gene lists SQVTM and ANQGSEA.